One sample yielded the 9 T cell receptor beta chains listed below, sequenced in a study of control samples from healthy donors and cancer patients. Assay used: immunoSEQ multiplex PCR; TCRdb lists only in-frame clones, some missing. This sample has about 120,000 clones, with 85% to 90% found just once. The sequencing sample was made of PBMCs. The receptors were gathered from a woman aged 45-60 years with colorectal cancer.

The V and J genes are TRBV5-1 and TRBJ2-1, with 9 bases lining up with TRBD2. Germline V lookup: CDR1 SGHRS, CDR2 YFSETQ. This CDR3 has 15 residues. Trimming took 0 bases from V and 7 from J; bases not matched to a gene: 5. The CDR3, as DNA: TGCGCCAGCAGCTTGGTAAGCGGGGGGTTAAATGAGCAGTTCTTC. Translation gives CASSLVSGGLNEQFF. Supplemented by reference TRBV5-1 and TRBJ2-1, the full variable domain reads KAGVTQTPRYLIKTRGQQVTLSCSPISGHRSVSWYQQTPGQGLQFLFEYFSETQRNKGNFPGRFSGRQFSNSRSEMNVSTLELGDSALYLCASSLVSGGLNEQFFGPGTRLTVL.

The V and J genes are TRBV9 and TRBJ2-3; 8 bases are a match to TRBD2. The CDR3 runs to 15 residues. Germline CDR1 SGDLS, CDR2 YYNGEE. With 4 bases clipped from V and 4 bases from J, the junction kept 8 bases outside the gene matches. CDR3 coding DNA: TGTGCCAGCAGCCGACGGGGGGGCCAGGCAGATACGCAGTATTTT. Amino acid sequence: CASSRRGGQADTQYF.

This chain links TRBV18 with TRBJ2-7; D unresolved. V lost 0 bases and J 3 bases, leaving 18 bases between the germline ends. Germline CDR1 KGHSH, CDR2 LQKENI. The CDR3 length is 17 residues. CDR3 bases: TGTGCCAGCTCACCACCAGTGCGAAGAAAAGCCTACTACGAGCAGTACTTC. Protein sequence: CASSPPVRRKAYYEQYF. Complete variable domain (other parts from reference TRBV18 and TRBJ2-7): NAGVMQNPRHLVRRRGQEARLRCSPMKGHSHVYWYRQLPEEGLKFMVYLQKENIIDESGMPKERFSAEFPKEGPSILRIQQVVRGDSAAYFCASSPPVRRKAYYEQYFGPGTRLTVT.

This rearrangement joins TRBV9 to TRBJ1-1, with 7 bases fitting TRBD1. The CDR3 sequence is 14 residues long. CDR1 is SGDLS, CDR2 YYNGEE, per germline. V lost 4 bases, J lost 5 bases, and 8 bases stayed unmatched. This chain's CDR3 is CASSSQGEKTEAFF. The DNA of the CDR3 is TGTGCCAGCAGCTCCCAGGGGGAGAAGACTGAAGCTTTCTTT.

The J gene is TRBJ1-1, the V gene TRBV7-9; D remains unclear. The V end was cut by 3 bases, the J end by 2 bases, with 7 bases between. CDR1 is SEHNR and CDR2 is FQNEAQ in the germline V gene (reference sequence). The CDR3 has 13 residues. Here the CDR3 reads CASSFNPNTEAFF. CDR3 coding DNA: TGTGCCAGCAGCTTTAACCCCAACACTGAAGCTTTCTTT.

This sequence joins TRBV6-5 and TRBJ1-5; no clear D gene. Germline V gene data show CDR1 as MNHEY and CDR2 as SVGAGI. The V end lost 11 bases, the J end lost 11 bases, and 22 bases lay between the germline ends. The length of the CDR3 is 13 residues. DNA for the CDR3: TGTGCCCTCGGAGTGGACGGCGCCCCGACCCAGCATTTT. Its translation: CALGVDGAPTQHF.

The chain recombines TRBV18 with TRBJ2-7; D not resolved. From germline, CDR1 is KGHSH and CDR2 LQKENI. The CDR3 runs to 13 residues. Trimming left V 6 bases short and J 4 bases short, with 13 bases between. The chain's CDR3 is CASSLLGTYEQYF. The DNA of the CDR3 is TGTGCCAGCTCCCTGCTGGGTACATACGAGCAGTACTTC.

V and J are TRBV6-5 and TRBJ1-6; 7 positions match TRBD1. CDR3 length: 15 amino acids. The germline CDR1 and CDR2 sequences are MNHEY and SVGAGI. V lost 2 bases, J lost 5 bases, and 3 bases stayed unmatched. DNA of the CDR3: TGTGCCAGCAGTTACGTACAGGGGAATAATTCACCCCTCCACTTT. The encoded protein is CASSYVQGNNSPLHF.

The rearrangement links TRBV2 to TRBJ1-5; no reliable D call. The CDR3 totals 15 residues. Germline V gene data show CDR1 as SNHLY and CDR2 as FYNNEI. The V end was cut by 5 bases, the J end by 6 bases, with 17 bases between. DNA of the CDR3: TGTGCCAGCAGTCCGGGAAGCTCATCACGTCAGCCCCAGCATTTT. It translates to CASSPGSSSRQPQHF.